This T cell receptor (beta chain) derives from a study of tumor and adjacent non-tumor tissue in lung cancer (dated by TCRdb to 2016 to 2019). Turning to the overall study: By cancer type, the cohort comprised around 11 adenocarcinoma patients, a couple of squamous cell carcinoma patients and 1 small cell lung cancer patient. The 15 enrolled patients, of whom roughly 10 were men and 5 were women, were aged 31 to 76 years and were diagnosed with TNM stage I to III disease. Sequencing produced 100 million to 150 million productive TCRbeta reads in total, an average of approximately 3.9 million reads per sample. Bulk TCRbeta repertoires were compared between lung tumor tissue and matched distant non-tumor lung tissue obtained from about 16 lung cancer patients. For each patient, one tumor sample and one normal lung sample were taken, giving roughly 30 paired specimens that underwent TCRbeta CDR3 sequencing.

Bulk unsorted tissue served as the source for RNA extraction, and RNA quality was assessed using a NanoDrop ND-1000 and an Agilent 2100. Donors were newly diagnosed lung cancer patients admitted for thoracic surgery in China between August and November 2014, without prior chemotherapy. Patients who had received previous radiotherapy or chemotherapy, or who had another concurrent cancer, were excluded from the study. Pieces of surgical tissue measuring roughly 1-2.2 cm3 were kept in RNAlater solution and held at -80 degrees C until needed. The research as a whole found: The sequencing platform is not named in the methods, and unique molecular identifiers are not mentioned. Only roughly 16 patients were included in the cohort, and the need for larger samples and more detailed clinical data was noted by the authors. In normal lung, the top 100 clones accounted for a significantly larger cumulative share of the repertoire than in tumor tissue. Younger patients had significantly higher TCR diversity, and higher tumor TCR diversity was associated with shorter overall and disease-free survival. Because peripheral blood was not sequenced, the blood TCRbeta repertoires of the lung cancer patients in the study went unexamined. TCR diversity (inverse Simpson) was significantly higher in tumor than in normal lung tissue (approximately 400 vs 170, P = 0.0075, Mann-Whitney U test).

About this clonotype: The antigen it recognizes is unknown. A much larger clone differs from this one at a single base, so this may be a read error.

The germline V gene provides CDR1 MNHEY and CDR2 SVGAGI. Its CDR3 holds 15 amino acids, cysteine through phenylalanine. Only the CDR3 region is kept as DNA, spanning 45 bases read in frame from base 1. The library was generated by multiplex PCR. The instrument given in TCRdb is Illumina HiSeq 2500. Following protocols modified from ARM-PCR, the researchers constructed TCRbeta libraries through three rounds of nested PCR with primers (Table S4). PCR products of 200-500 bp were gel-excised and purified with the QIAquick gel extraction kit before sequencing. As for the authors' bioinformatics: Trimmomatic was used to clean the reads, FLASH merged the cleaned reads into complete CDR3 sequences, and MiTCR assigned the sequences to V(D)J germline segments. Clonal diversity was calculated as the inverse Simpson's index using VDJtools. In-frame sequences without a premature stop codon were defined as productive reads. The public reads were run again by TCRdb, first through fastp at Q25 and then through MiXCR, and only productive beta chains were kept. Every CDR3 protein is listed once, alongside the most common genes and DNA of its rows. None of the V and J calls come from the authors' own analysis; TCRdb made them. Counted in this sample were 120,000 or so distinct CDR3 sequences; around three fifths of them appeared once. The ten largest make up roughly 13% of the sample.

The chain is assembled from TRBV6-5 and TRBJ2-1, with TRBD1 perhaps the D gene, on 6 matching bases. Sequenced: lung tumor tissue. The sequence derives from a man aged 25 to 45 with non-small cell lung cancer. The DNA sequence is given as TGTACCAGCAGTCCCTCTTTAGGGGGTTACAATGAGCAGTTCTTC. It codes for CTSSPSLGGYNEQFF.